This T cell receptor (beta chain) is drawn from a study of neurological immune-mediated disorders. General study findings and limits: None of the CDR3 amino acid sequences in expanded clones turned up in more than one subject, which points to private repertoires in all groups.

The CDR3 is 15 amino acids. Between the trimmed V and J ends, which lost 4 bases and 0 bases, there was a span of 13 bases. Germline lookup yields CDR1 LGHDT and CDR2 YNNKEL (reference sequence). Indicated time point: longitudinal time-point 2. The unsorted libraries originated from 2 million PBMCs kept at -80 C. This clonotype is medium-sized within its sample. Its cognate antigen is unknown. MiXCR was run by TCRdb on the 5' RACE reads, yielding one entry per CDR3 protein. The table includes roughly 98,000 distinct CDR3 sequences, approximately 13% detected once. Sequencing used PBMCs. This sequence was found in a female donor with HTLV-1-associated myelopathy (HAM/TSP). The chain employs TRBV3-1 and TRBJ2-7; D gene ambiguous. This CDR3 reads CASSPKDGFSYEQYF. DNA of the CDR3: TGTGCCAGCAGCCCGAAGGACGGGTTCTCCTACGAGCAGTACTTC.